The entry below describes one TCR beta chain. Its antigen is still unknown. The assay was immunoSEQ multiplex PCR, and TCRdb's table has in-frame clones only and misses some. The sample yields over 50,000 clones, approximately 85% seen once. Trimming shortened V by 7 bases and J by 2 bases, and 12 bases separated the two germline ends. This CDR3 spans 14 amino acids. CDR1 MNHNY and CDR2 SVGAGI come from the germline V gene (reference sequence). The data originate from a study of T cell responses to AZD1222 COVID-19 vaccine. Overall study results and limits: Spike-specific TCR breadth rose after two AZD1222 doses, and depth rose as well. Clonal diversity may have been underestimated, and the donors were mostly white British, with more females than males. Just six AZD1222 recipients were seropositive at baseline.

Some second doses came at about 4 weeks and others at about 12 weeks; these were pooled. This chain uses TRBV6-6 with TRBJ1-5, with D hard to call. The TCR originated in an adult who received the AZD1222 COVID-19 vaccine. The starting material was peripheral blood, obtained 28 days after the second AZD1222 dose. Here the CDR3 reads CASTSFRGNQPQHF. CDR3 DNA: TGTGCCAGCACGTCTTTCCGGGGCAATCAGCCCCAGCATTTT.